This T cell receptor (beta chain) comes out of a study of T-cell reconstitution after alpha-beta-depleted transplantation in children. A TCRbeta library incorporating unique molecular identifiers was prepared. One entry per CDR3 protein results from TCRdb running MiXCR on the PCR reads. The top ten hold under 7% of the sample, which has some 530,000 distinct CDR3 sequences, approximately 12% seen once. CDR1 DFQATT and CDR2 SNEGSKA come from the germline V gene (reference sequence). This CDR3 has 15 residues. With 6 bases clipped from V and 1 base from J, the junction kept 6 bases outside the gene matches.

Sequencing used PBMCs from the stem cell graft donor, obtained from the stem cell graft. The chain carries TRBV20-1 and TRBJ2-2; 9 bases are shared with TRBD2. This receptor was taken from a human donor who donated a stem cell graft to a child with combined immunodeficiency. Here the CDR3 reads CSATVAGVNTGELFF. CDR3 DNA: TGCAGTGCGACAGTAGCGGGAGTGAACACCGGGGAGCTGTTTTTT.